These T cell receptor beta chains were read from a single sample in a study of blood T cell repertoires in COVID-19. Only in-frame clones appear in the TCRdb table, and some are missing; sequencing was by immunoSEQ multiplex PCR. Among 200,000 to 250,000 clones, 84% were seen once, and the ten largest hold 15% to 20%. The sample consisted of peripheral blood. Every receptor here comes from a woman of 80 years or more with active or convalescent COVID-19. Both conserved end residues are part of each CDR3. D genes are given only for firm matches. The listing skips clone size in some rows; elsewhere it reads once, few, many or a size class.

V	J	D	size	CDR3	DNA
TRBV3-1/TRBV3-2	TRBJ2-3	TRBD2	NA	CASSRQRGGTDTQYF	TGTGCCAGCAGCAGACAGCGGGGGGGCACAGATACGCAGTATTTT
TRBV11-2	TRBJ1-5	TRBD1	NA	CASSLTGLSNQPQHF	TGTGCCAGCAGCCTGACAGGGCTTAGCAATCAGCCCCAGCATTTT
TRBV6-2/TRBV6-3	TRBJ2-1	NA	once	CASSYPSSTNEQFF	TGTGCCAGCAGTTACCCCTCTAGTACCAATGAGCAGTTCTTC
TRBV19	TRBJ1-2	TRBD1	once	CASSIAPGTGGNYGYTF	TGTGCCAGTAGTATTGCCCCGGGGACAGGGGGCAACTATGGCTACACCTTC
TRBV5-1	TRBJ2-1	TRBD2	NA	CASSQRGGLAGGVVSYNEQFF	TGCGCCAGCAGCCAACGCGGTGGGCTAGCGGGAGGTGTAGTGTCCTACAATGAGCAGTTCTTC
TRBV19	TRBJ1-1	NA	few	CASSLDSLRTEAFF	TGTGCCAGTAGCCTCGACAGTCTGCGCACTGAAGCTTTCTTT
TRBV10-3	TRBJ2-2	NA	NA	CAISEITENTGELFF	TGTGCCATCAGTGAGATCACAGAGAACACCGGGGAGCTGTTTTTT
TRBV3-1/TRBV3-2	TRBJ2-1	TRBD2	NA	CASSHLAGGGYNEQFF	TGTGCCAGCAGCCATCTAGCGGGAGGAGGATACAATGAGCAGTTCTTC
TRBV5-1	TRBJ1-1	NA	once	CASSTSGNMNTEAFF	TGCGCCAGCAGCACTTCCGGGAACATGAACACTGAAGCTTTCTTT
TRBV27	TRBJ1-1	TRBD1	NA	CASSKQGYTEAFF	TGTGCCAGCAGTAAACAGGGGTACACTGAAGCTTTCTTT
TRBV9	TRBJ1-1	NA	NA	CASSVVASNTEAFF	TGTGCCAGCAGCGTAGTGGCTTCGAACACTGAAGCTTTCTTT
TRBV28	TRBJ1-1	NA	NA	CASSSPLGAGTEAFF	TGTGCCAGCAGTTCTCCCCTGGGGGCGGGTACTGAAGCTTTCTTT
TRBV2	TRBJ1-3	TRBD1	NA	CASRDSRNTIYF	TGTGCCAGCCGGGACAGTAGAAACACCATATATTTT
TRBV5-1	TRBJ2-1	TRBD1	NA	CASSSGTALPNEQFF	TGCGCCAGCAGCTCCGGGACAGCTTTACCCAATGAGCAGTTCTTC
TRBV11-2	TRBJ1-1	NA	NA	CASSLTQTRNTEAFF	TGTGCCAGCAGCTTGACGCAGACAAGGAACACTGAAGCTTTCTTT
TRBV6-6	TRBJ2-3	NA	NA	CASSPGLARTDTQYF	TGTGCCAGCAGCCCCGGCCTAGCCCGCACAGATACGCAGTATTTT
TRBV6-2/TRBV6-3	TRBJ2-3	NA	few	CASSQRVDTQYF	TGTGCCAGCAGCCAGCGCGTCGATACGCAGTATTTT
TRBV6-5	TRBJ2-7	TRBD2	NA	CASSRREGEQYF	TGTGCCAGCTCTCGACGGGAGGGCGAGCAGTACTTC
TRBV4-1	TRBJ2-5	TRBD2	NA	CASSRGASGGPGEETQYF	TGCGCCAGCAGCCGGGGCGCTAGCGGGGGGCCCGGAGAAGAGACCCAGTACTTC
TRBV3-1/TRBV3-2	TRBJ1-4	TRBD1	NA	CASSQVWTGREKLFF	TGTGCCAGCAGCCAAGTGTGGACAGGTAGAGAAAAACTGTTTTTT
TRBV5-1	TRBJ2-2	NA	NA	CASSLFRSTGELFF	TGCGCCAGCAGCTTGTTTAGAAGCACCGGGGAGCTGTTTTTT
TRBV28	TRBJ2-7	TRBD2	NA	CASSYGTSGRFSYEQYF	TGTGCCAGCAGTTATGGGACTAGCGGGAGGTTCTCCTACGAGCAGTACTTC
TRBV28	TRBJ1-1	NA	NA	CASSLSWGLLNTEAFF	TGTGCCAGCAGTCTCAGTTGGGGGCTTTTGAACACTGAAGCTTTCTTT
TRBV5-1	TRBJ2-7	TRBD1	NA	CASSSAGSSWLQGNEQYF	TGCGCCAGCAGCTCAGCCGGGTCCTCTTGGTTACAGGGGAACGAGCAGTACTTC